This T cell receptor (beta chain) was profiled in a study of CD8+CD57+ T cells in acquired aplastic anemia (dated by TCRdb to 2016 to 2019). Background on the whole study: DNA extracted from sorted CD4+ and CD8+ cells had a mean of roughly 3.4 ug, with a range of roughly 0.19 to 27.4 ug. An average of approximately 9.8 million reads for CD4+ cells and roughly 11 million reads for CD8+ cells was obtained from healthy donor samples. Study-wide conclusions, independent of this receptor: Although 25 to 30 CD8+ CDR3 sequences were shared by patients and controls, these sequences appeared highly expressed in patients and within the immunodominant clones of patients. Between patients and healthy controls, no significant difference in CD8+ Simpson's diversity was found (P=0.060).

In this study, sorted CD4+ and CD8+ T cells from the blood of healthy subjects and of severe aplastic anemia patients had their TCR repertoires deep-sequenced. Ficoll-Paque density gradient centrifugation was used to isolate peripheral blood mononuclear cells. Before DNA was extracted, CD4+ and CD8+ T cells were sorted using either FACS or magnetic beads. TCR beta VDJ combination and CDR3 sequence profiling used genomic DNA as the template. TCR repertoire sequencing was run on an Illumina HiSeq 2000. Per the source publication's procedure: TRBV/TRBJ rearrangement plots, CDR3 size and DJ length profiles, and Simpson's diversity index were used to assess repertoires. The most abundant DNA sequence in the deep sequencing data was taken as the immunodominant clone. CDR3 amino acid sequences were screened for sharing across subjects and compared with published repertoires and the VDJdb database. TCRdb redid the processing of the public reads, applying fastp at Q25 and MiXCR, and retained in-frame beta chains. Under each unique CDR3 protein, matching rows form one entry showing the most common genes and DNA. TCRdb's processing, not the authors' own work, is the source of the V and J calls. The sample includes a few hundred thousand distinct CDR3 sequences, with about a third observed a single time. Clones ranked in the top ten supply 1.1% of the sample.

This clonotype was detected ten times or more. No antigen is known for it. No clone much larger than this one lies a single base away; base qualities are absent. V drops 0 bases and J drops 8 bases, leaving 16 bases in between. Sequences SGHDN (CDR1) and FVKESK (CDR2) are obtained from the germline V gene. The CDR3 has 15 amino acids, counting the end cysteine and phenylalanine. This entry keeps only the CDR3 DNA: 45 bases, framed from base 1. The sample was sorted CD4+, CD8+, or CD8+CD57+ T cells (not recorded which) from PBMCs. The sequence derives from a human donor in good health, serving as a control. The V and J genes are TRBV14 and TRBJ1-2, with TRBD1 perhaps the D gene, on 5 matching bases. DNA sequence: TGTGCCAGCAGCCAAGATTTAGGGACGGGGTCCGGCTACACCTTC. Translation gives CASSQDLGTGSGYTF.